A selection of T cell receptor beta chains follows, all from one sample in a study of Tregs in tolerant kidney transplant recipients. Measured with immunoSEQ multiplex PCR; TCRdb has only the in-frame clones, and not every one. This repertoire shows approximately 100,000 clones, approximately 94% found once; its top ten account for 0.35% to 0.55%. The source material was CD4+ T cells from blood, sampled before the transplant. The receptors were gathered from a human donor who received a combined kidney and bone marrow transplant. The CDR3 runs from the conserved cysteine through the conserved F or W. A D gene is named only where the DNA matches it firmly. Clone sizes are given selectively: once, few, many, or a class where the clone is expanded.

v_gene	j_gene	d_gene	abundance	CDR3aa	CDR3nt
TRBV6-6	TRBJ2-1	TRBD1	NA	CASSGTGGRYNEQFF	TGTGCCAGCAGTGGGACAGGGGGCCGCTACAATGAGCAGTTCTTC
TRBV30	TRBJ2-5	NA	NA	CAWSVPPKPETQYF	TGTGCCTGGAGTGTACCCCCAAAGCCCGAGACCCAGTACTTC
TRBV7-2	TRBJ2-7	NA	NA	CASSLDPDLMEQYF	TGTGCCAGCAGCTTAGATCCAGACTTGATGGAGCAGTACTTC
TRBV11-3	TRBJ2-7	NA	NA	CASSGESYEQYF	TGTGCCAGTAGCGGTGAGAGTTACGAGCAGTACTTC
TRBV9	TRBJ2-3	NA	NA	CASSVASLADTQYF	TGTGCCAGCAGCGTAGCTAGCCTGGCAGATACGCAGTATTTT
TRBV11-2	TRBJ2-5	TRBD2	NA	CASRRRAGGQETQYF	TGTGCCAGCAGGCGGCGAGCGGGGGGGCAAGAGACCCAGTACTTC
TRBV6-1	TRBJ2-3	TRBD1	NA	CASSGRTGPLSYTDTQYF	TGTGCCAGCAGTGGAAGGACAGGGCCACTATCATACACAGATACGCAGTATTTT
TRBV9	TRBJ2-7	NA	NA	CASSVGNGGEYEQYF	TGTGCCAGCAGCGTAGGTAACGGGGGAGAGTACGAGCAGTACTTC
TRBV19	TRBJ1-2	NA	few	CASREDSYGYTF	TGTGCCAGTAGAGAGGACAGCTATGGCTACACCTTC
TRBV7-9	TRBJ2-3	TRBD2	NA	CASSLGASGMSDTQYF	TGTGCCAGCAGCTTAGGGGCTAGCGGGATGAGCGATACGCAGTATTTT
TRBV11-2	TRBJ2-7	TRBD2	once	CASSFGLAGEGEQYF	TGTGCCAGCAGCTTCGGACTAGCGGGAGAAGGAGAGCAGTACTTC
TRBV10-3	TRBJ2-7	TRBD2	NA	CAISSTSGGRYEQYF	TGTGCCATCAGTTCCACTAGCGGGGGACGCTACGAGCAGTACTTC
TRBV14	TRBJ2-6	TRBD1	NA	CASSRLTGHGANVLTF	TGTGCCAGCAGCCGTCTGACAGGGCATGGGGCCAACGTCCTGACTTTC
TRBV19	TRBJ2-3	NA	once	CASSSQGPSTDTQYF	TGTGCCAGTAGCTCGCAGGGGCCTAGCACAGATACGCAGTATTTT
TRBV7-3	TRBJ2-3	TRBD2	NA	CASSPIGLAGVLDTQYF	TGTGCCAGCAGCCCCATAGGACTAGCGGGAGTTCTAGATACGCAGTATTTT
TRBV10-3	TRBJ1-1	NA	few	CAISEGRDYTEAFF	TGTGCCATCAGTGAGGGCAGGGATTACACTGAAGCTTTCTTT
TRBV5-6	TRBJ2-5	TRBD1	NA	CASRGQLQETQYF	TGTGCCAGCAGGGGACAGTTACAAGAGACCCAGTACTTC
TRBV5-4	TRBJ2-1	TRBD1	NA	CASSLGQGRNEQFF	TGTGCCAGCAGCTTGGGACAGGGGAGGAATGAGCAGTTCTTC
TRBV6-1	TRBJ1-5	NA	once	CAGGQGGNQPQHF	TGTGCCGGTGGTCAGGGCGGCAATCAGCCCCAGCATTTT
TRBV7-9	TRBJ2-4	TRBD1	NA	CASSSSTGPLAKNIQYF	TGTGCCAGCAGCTCTTCGACAGGGCCTCTAGCCAAAAACATTCAGTACTTC
TRBV27	TRBJ1-1	NA	NA	CASSLDWRAQAFF	TGTGCCAGCAGTTTAGATTGGAGGGCGCAAGCTTTCTTT
TRBV30	TRBJ1-2	NA	NA	CAWGSSGLGGYTF	TGTGCCTGGGGTTCTTCAGGGTTAGGCGGCTACACCTTC
TRBV7-2	TRBJ2-7	NA	NA	CASSSSSVPGEQYF	TGTGCCAGCAGCTCCAGTTCGGTCCCGGGCGAGCAGTACTTC
TRBV5-1	TRBJ2-1	TRBD2	NA	CASSLVVSGDYNEQFF	TGCGCCAGCAGCTTGGTGGTGAGCGGGGACTACAATGAGCAGTTCTTC
TRBV6-5	TRBJ2-2	TRBD2	once	CATIAGKAGELFF	TGTGCCACTATAGCGGGCAAGGCCGGGGAGCTGTTTTTT
TRBV7-8	TRBJ2-3	NA	NA	CASSPFRGQTSDTQYF	TGTGCCAGCAGCCCTTTTAGGGGACAAACCTCAGATACGCAGTATTTT
TRBV30	TRBJ2-3	TRBD2	NA	CVWNTGGDTQYF	TGTGTCTGGAACACGGGGGGAGATACGCAGTATTTT
TRBV7-2	TRBJ1-2	NA	few	CASSLGSGNYGYTF	TGTGCCAGCAGCTTAGGGTCAGGGAACTATGGCTACACCTTC
TRBV5-1	TRBJ1-2	TRBD1	NA	CASSLTGATTNYGYTF	TGCGCCAGCAGCTTGACAGGGGCCACTACTAACTATGGCTACACCTTC
TRBV6-1	TRBJ2-2	TRBD1	NA	CATTKNRGNTGELFF	TGTGCCACCACTAAGAACAGGGGGAACACCGGGGAGCTGTTTTTT
TRBV5-6	TRBJ2-5	TRBD2	NA	CASSFRTSGQETQYF	TGTGCCAGCAGCTTCCGTACTAGCGGACAAGAGACCCAGTACTTC
TRBV6-1	TRBJ1-1	NA	NA	CASSQEAGNPYTEAFF	TGTGCCAGCAGTCAAGAAGCGGGAAATCCATACACTGAAGCTTTCTTT
TRBV5-6	TRBJ1-2	TRBD1	NA	CASSLTGGANYGYTF	TGTGCCAGCAGCTTGACAGGGGGTGCGAACTATGGCTACACCTTC
TRBV30	TRBJ1-2	TRBD1	NA	CAWSNPRGLGYTF	TGTGCCTGGAGTAACCCCAGGGGGCTTGGCTACACCTTC
TRBV5-1	TRBJ1-1	NA	NA	CASSYGGPMNTEAFF	TGCGCCAGCAGCTACGGAGGACCGATGAACACTGAAGCTTTCTTT
TRBV5-1	TRBJ2-5	NA	NA	CASSLGQKETQYF	TGCGCCAGCAGCTTGGGCCAGAAAGAGACCCAGTACTTC
TRBV11-3	TRBJ2-2	NA	NA	CASSKQGPATGELFF	TGTGCCAGCAGCAAACAGGGCCCAGCCACCGGGGAGCTGTTTTTT
TRBV7-2	TRBJ2-2	TRBD1	NA	CASSRQGAADTGELFF	TGTGCCAGCAGCAGACAGGGGGCGGCGGACACCGGGGAGCTGTTTTTT
TRBV6-1	TRBJ1-5	NA	NA	CASSGQANSNQPQHF	TGTGCCAGCAGTGGACAGGCTAATTCCAATCAGCCCCAGCATTTT
TRBV29-1	TRBJ2-2	NA	NA	CSITHTGELFF	TGCAGCATAACACACACCGGGGAGCTGTTTTTT
TRBV7-3	TRBJ2-1	NA	NA	CASSLGNEQFF	TGTGCCAGCAGCCTAGGCAATGAGCAGTTCTTC
TRBV6-5	TRBJ2-7	NA	NA	CASSGGQTNLYEQYF	TGTGCCAGCAGTGGTGGACAGACAAACCTTTACGAGCAGTACTTC
TRBV7-8	TRBJ2-7	TRBD1	NA	CASSPQGFEGEQYF	TGTGCCAGCAGCCCACAGGGGTTCGAAGGCGAGCAGTACTTC
TRBV6-1	TRBJ1-1	NA	NA	CASRWRTTEAFF	TGTGCCAGCAGATGGAGGACCACTGAAGCTTTCTTT
TRBV9	TRBJ2-7	NA	NA	CASSPRVPYEQYF	TGTGCCAGTAGTCCCAGGGTTCCCTACGAGCAGTACTTC
TRBV29-1	TRBJ2-3	TRBD2	NA	CSVEGGAGGLDTQYF	TGCAGCGTTGAAGGTGGAGCGGGGGGATTAGATACGCAGTATTTT
TRBV11-3	TRBJ2-3	TRBD2	NA	CASSAGTSGRTDTQYF	TGTGCCAGCAGCGCGGGGACTAGCGGGAGGACAGATACGCAGTATTTT
TRBV18	TRBJ2-4	TRBD1	NA	CASSPRIGQGANIQYF	TGTGCCAGCTCACCACGAATCGGACAGGGGGCGAACATTCAGTACTTC
TRBV4-2	TRBJ2-7	NA	NA	CASSQVTDNYEQYF	TGTGCCAGCAGCCAAGTAACGGACAACTACGAGCAGTACTTC
TRBV6-6	TRBJ1-3	NA	NA	CASSSLPGTLGNTIYF	TGTGCCAGCAGTTCACTCCCAGGGACACTTGGAAACACCATATATTTT